A single sample is the source of the 18 T cell receptor beta chains below, sequenced in a study of shared clonotypes between healthy human individuals. Only CD45RO-negative cells positively selected for CCR7 counted as naive CD8 cells, so terminally differentiated effector memory CD45RA+ cells were excluded. Here immunoSEQ multiplex PCR was the method, and the copy in TCRdb shows in-frame clones only, minus some. The table shows 2 million to 2.5 million clones, with roughly 91% occurring only once. Sequencing was done on a sample of naive CD8+ T cells from PBMCs. The receptors here all came from a man aged 18 to 35 in good health. Some clones in this sample may be carry-over from other donors' samples.

The chain is built from TRBV6-1 and TRBJ1-1; a weak D match, TRBD1 (6 bases). Per germline, CDR1 MNHNS and CDR2 SASEGT. CDR3 length: 14 amino acids. V lost 5 bases and J 1 base, leaving 11 bases between the germline ends. The CDR3 DNA is TGTGCCAGCAGTAAAAGGACAGAGAACACTGAAGCTTTCTTT. It codes for CASSKRTENTEAFF.

The V call is TRBV27, the J call TRBJ2-7; tentatively, D is TRBD1 (6 bases). The V and J ends lost 0 bases and 2 bases respectively, with 17 bases between them. The CDR3 extends over 17 amino acids. Germline-derived CDR1 and CDR2 are MNHEY and SMNVEV (reference sequence). CDR3 DNA sequence: TGTGCCAGCAGTTTATCGGCCGGTGTCAGGACAGCCTACGAGCAGTACTTC. This encodes CASSLSAGVRTAYEQYF.

CDR3 sequence reads: CASSQDRSRVNTEAFF. The CDR3, as DNA: TGTGCCAGCAGCCAAGACCGGTCTCGGGTGAACACTGAAGCTTTCTTT. V gene TRBV14 combines with J gene TRBJ1-1; no clear D. The CDR3 is made up of 16 amino acids. Germline CDR1 reads SGHDN; CDR2 reads FVKESK. V lost 0 bases, J lost 0 bases, and 11 bases lay in between.

The rearrangement joins TRBV10-2 to TRBJ1-2, with D maybe TRBD1 (6 bases). The germline V gene encodes CDR1 WSHSY and CDR2 SAAADI. V was cut by 4 bases and J by 5 bases, with 11 bases left in between. This CDR3 has 13 residues. The CDR3 DNA follows: TGCGCCAGCAGTGTCGGGGGGGCATATGGCTACACCTTC. Protein product: CASSVGGAYGYTF.

This chain links TRBV6-5 with TRBJ2-7; TRBD2 might be the D (7 bases). The CDR3 extends over 16 amino acids. CDR1 and CDR2 from the germline V gene are MNHEY and SVGAGI. V was shortened by 0 bases and J by 6 bases, with 18 bases between the two germline ends. CDR3 loop: CASSYSRGGGRLEQYF. The CDR3 DNA sequence: TGTGCCAGCAGTTACTCGAGAGGGGGAGGGCGGCTCGAGCAGTACTTC.

The J gene is TRBJ2-6, the V gene TRBV4-1; 7 nucleotides align to TRBD2. This CDR3 region has 20 residues. Per the germline V gene, CDR1 is MGHRA and CDR2 is YSYEKL. The V and J ends lost 0 bases and 0 bases, in that order; junction bases with no gene match: 11. The CDR3 DNA reads TGCGCCAGCAGCCAAGATTCGGTGCTAGCGGAATTCTCTGGGGCCAACGTCCTGACTTTC. Its protein product is CASSQDSVLAEFSGANVLTF.

About this clone itself: At one end the junction does not follow the germline gene, possibly because of a read error. The CDR3 region has the DNA TGTGCCAGCAGCTCCAACCCCCGGGACAGGGGCTTC. Translated: CASSSNPRDRGF. The genes are TRBV11-2 and TRBJ2-7, with 10 positions matching TRBD1. This CDR3 spans 12 amino acids. Germline loops: CDR1 SGHAT, CDR2 FQNNGV.

The V and J genes are TRBV6-1 and TRBJ1-2; 9 positions match TRBD1. Germline-derived CDR1 and CDR2 are MNHNS and SASEGT. The V gene end was trimmed by 3 bases and the J gene end by 6 bases; junction bases not matched to a gene: 11. The CDR3 has 16 residues. The CDR3 region is CASSDKGQGWLHGYTF. The DNA for the CDR3 is TGTGCCAGCAGTGACAAGGGACAGGGATGGTTGCATGGCTACACCTTC.

The chain has TRBV27 and TRBJ1-5, with a tentative D call TRBD1 (6 bases). Trimming left V 3 bases short and J 6 bases short, with 21 bases between. The CDR3 is 17 residues long. The germline V gene encodes CDR1 MNHEY and CDR2 SMNVEV (reference sequence). The CDR3 loop reads CASSFISPLGGGQPQHF. CDR3 sequence (DNA): TGTGCCAGCAGTTTTATAAGCCCCCTTGGAGGGGGTCAGCCCCAGCATTTT.

The V and J genes are TRBV7-9 and TRBJ2-7, with D possibly matching TRBD2 (6 bases). The length of the CDR3 is 14 residues. Trimming shortened V by 8 bases and J by 7 bases, and 21 bases separated the two germline ends. Germline V gene data show CDR1 as SEHNR and CDR2 as FQNEAQ (reference sequence). The CDR3 spells CASGGLTPLGEQYF. CDR3 nucleotide sequence: TGTGCCAGCGGGGGGTTGACGCCGCTGGGGGAGCAGTACTTC. The full variable domain, with the rest looked up from reference TRBV7-9 and TRBJ2-7, is DTGVSQNPRHKITKRGQNVTFRCDPISEHNRLYWYRQTLGQGPEFLTYFQNEAQLEKSRLLSDRFSAERPKGSFSTLEIQRTEQGDSAMYLCASGGLTPLGEQYFGPGTRLTVT.

The gene calls are TRBV7-9 and TRBJ1-1; tentatively, D is TRBD1 (5 bases). V gave up 1 base and J gave up 4 bases, with 16 bases separating them. Germline assignment: CDR1 SEHNR and CDR2 FQNEAQ (reference sequence). CDR3 size: 16 residues. CDR3 in amino acids: CASSLGLGALGTEAFF. The CDR3 DNA is TGTGCCAGCAGCTTAGGATTAGGGGCTTTGGGCACTGAAGCTTTCTTT.

V gene TRBV6-1 combines with J gene TRBJ2-1, with 7 bases fitting TRBD2. The CDR3 contains 15 residues. The germline gives CDR1 MNHNS, CDR2 SASEGT. J lost 8 bases, V lost 5 bases, and 12 bases had no gene match. CDR3 region: CASSKLRLGGDEQFF. The CDR3 region has the DNA TGTGCCAGCAGTAAACTCCGCTTGGGGGGGGATGAGCAGTTCTTC.

V is TRBV5-4 and J is TRBJ2-7, with 16 bases matching TRBD2. V lost 4 bases and J lost 2; bases outside the gene matches: 9. This CDR3 is 18 amino acids long. Germline CDR1 SGHNT, CDR2 YYREEE (reference sequence). Written as DNA, the CDR3 is TGTGCCAGCAGCCCACCCGGGACTAGCGGGAGGGCCGCCTACGAGCAGTACTTC. Protein sequence: CASSPPGTSGRAAYEQYF. Full variable domain (rest looked up from reference TRBV5-4 and TRBJ2-7): ETGVTQSPTHLIKTRGQQVTLRCSSQSGHNTVSWYQQALGQGPQFIFQYYREEENGRGNFPPRFSGLQFPNYSSELNVNALELDDSALYLCASSPPGTSGRAAYEQYFGPGTRLTVT.

V usage is TRBV4-3 and J usage is TRBJ1-1; D unresolved. This CDR3 has 15 amino acids. CDR1 is LGHNA, CDR2 YSLEER, per germline. Trimming removed 3 bases at V and 0 bases at J, with 11 bases between. The CDR3 sequence: CASSQAVIMNTEAFF. CDR3 DNA sequence: TGCGCCAGCAGCCAGGCTGTAATCATGAACACTGAAGCTTTCTTT.

The chain joins TRBV13 to TRBJ2-6; D ambiguous. The CDR3 is 17 amino acids. Germline CDR1 and CDR2: PRHDT and FYEKMQ (reference sequence). Trimming took off 5 bases at V and 0 bases at J, with 14 bases between the two ends. The CDR3 sequence: CASSEKGSYSGANVLTF. The CDR3 coding sequence is TGTGCCAGCAGCGAAAAGGGCAGCTACTCTGGGGCCAACGTCCTGACTTTC.

This clone has only one observation. The chain is built from TRBV28 and TRBJ2-7; D gene uncertain. Germline V gene lookup returns CDR1 MDHEN and CDR2 SYDVKM. The CDR3 has 12 amino acids. The V end was cut by 3 bases, the J end by 3 bases, with 6 bases between. The CDR3 coding sequence is TGTGCCAGCAGTTTGACCCACTACGAGCAGTACTTC. Translated, it gives CASSLTHYEQYF.

CDR3 loop: CAIREDRPYEQYF. Here the CDR3 DNA reads TGTGCCATCAGGGAGGACAGGCCCTACGAGCAGTACTTC. V is TRBV10-3 and J is TRBJ2-7; TRBD1 matches at 7 bases. J lost 2 bases, V lost 6 bases, and 4 bases had no gene match. The length of the CDR3 is 13 residues. Germline values: CDR1 ENHRY, CDR2 SYGVKD.

V and J are TRBV19 and TRBJ2-1; D unresolved. CDR1 LNHDA and CDR2 SQIVND come from the germline V gene (reference sequence). CDR3 length: 10 residues. The V and J ends lost 10 bases and 15 bases respectively, with 16 bases between them. CDR3 sequence: CATRHRGLFF. The CDR3, as DNA: TGTGCCACCAGACACCGAGGCCTGTTCTTC. The entire variable domain, with the rest obtained from reference TRBV19 and TRBJ2-1, is as follows: DGGITQSPKYLFRKEGQNVTLSCEQNLNHDAMYWYRQDPGQGLRLIYYSQIVNDFQKGDIAEGYSVSREKKESFPLTVTSAQKNPTAFYLCATRHRGLFFGPGTRLTVL.